What follows describes a single TCR beta chain. Its antigen is as yet unknown. This entry is derived from a study of pediatric ulcerative colitis. General study results and limits: Substantially fewer templates came from two patients' blood samples.

Colonoscopy and blood draw happened at the same time. Sequencing depth was up to 500,000 reads per sample. TCRdb's copy holds only in-frame clones and misses some; the assay was immunoSEQ multiplex PCR. The table includes tens of thousands of clones, about nine tenths detected once. Trimming took 2 bases from V and 6 from J; bases not matched to a gene: 10. Germline CDR1 and CDR2: LNHNV and YYDKDF (reference sequence). The CDR3 is 16 amino acids. This receptor was identified in a boy between 10 and 17 years old who was a control in a study of pediatric ulcerative colitis. The V gene is TRBV15, the J gene TRBJ2-7; 10 bases are a match to TRBD1. Input material: blood. The DNA for the CDR3 is TGTGCCACCAGCAGACCTAAGGGGACAGGGGACCCCGAGCAGTACTTC. This encodes CATSRPKGTGDPEQYF.